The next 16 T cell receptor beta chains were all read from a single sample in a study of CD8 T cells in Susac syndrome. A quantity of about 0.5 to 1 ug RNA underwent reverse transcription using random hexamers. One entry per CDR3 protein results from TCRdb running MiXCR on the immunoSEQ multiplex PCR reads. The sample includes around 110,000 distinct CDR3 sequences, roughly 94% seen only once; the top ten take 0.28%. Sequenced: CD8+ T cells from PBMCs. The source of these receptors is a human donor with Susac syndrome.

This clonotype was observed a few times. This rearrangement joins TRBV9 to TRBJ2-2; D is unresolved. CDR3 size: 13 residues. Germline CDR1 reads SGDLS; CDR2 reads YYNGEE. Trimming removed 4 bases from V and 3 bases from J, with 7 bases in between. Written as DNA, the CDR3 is TGTGCCAGCAGCCCGCTAGACACCGGGGAGCTGTTTTTT. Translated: CASSPLDTGELFF. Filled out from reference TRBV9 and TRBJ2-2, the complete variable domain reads DSGVTQTPKHLITATGQRVTLRCSPRSGDLSVYWYQQSLDQGLQFLIQYYNGEERAKGNILERFSAQQFPDLHSELNLSSLELGDSALYFCASSPLDTGELFFGEGSRLTVL.

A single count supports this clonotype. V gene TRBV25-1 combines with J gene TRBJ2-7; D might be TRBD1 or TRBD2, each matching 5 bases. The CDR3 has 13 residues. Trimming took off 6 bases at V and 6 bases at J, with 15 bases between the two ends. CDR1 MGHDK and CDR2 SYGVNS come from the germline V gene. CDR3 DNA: TGTGCCAGCAGCCTCCGGGGCCCCGCCGAGCAGTACTTC. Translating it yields CASSLRGPAEQYF.

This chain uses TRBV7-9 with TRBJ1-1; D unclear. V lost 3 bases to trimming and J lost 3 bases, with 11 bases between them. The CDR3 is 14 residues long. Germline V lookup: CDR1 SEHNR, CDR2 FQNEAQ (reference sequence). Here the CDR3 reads CASSFGRADTEAFF. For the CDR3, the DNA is TGTGCCAGCAGCTTCGGACGGGCGGACACTGAAGCTTTCTTT. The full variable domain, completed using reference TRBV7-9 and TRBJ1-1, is DTGVSQNPRHKITKRGQNVTFRCDPISEHNRLYWYRQTLGQGPEFLTYFQNEAQLEKSRLLSDRFSAERPKGSFSTLEIQRTEQGDSAMYLCASSFGRADTEAFFGQGTRLTVV.

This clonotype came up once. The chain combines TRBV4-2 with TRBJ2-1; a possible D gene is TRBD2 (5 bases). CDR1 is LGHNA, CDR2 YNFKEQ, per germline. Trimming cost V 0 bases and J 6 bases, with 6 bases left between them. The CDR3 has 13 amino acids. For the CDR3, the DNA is TGTGCCAGCAGCCAAGAAGAGGGCAATGAGCAGTTCTTC. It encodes CASSQEEGNEQFF.

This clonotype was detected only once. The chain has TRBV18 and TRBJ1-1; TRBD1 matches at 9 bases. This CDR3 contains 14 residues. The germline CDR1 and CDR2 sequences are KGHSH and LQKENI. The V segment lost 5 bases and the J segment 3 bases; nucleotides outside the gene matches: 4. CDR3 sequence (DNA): TGTGCCAGCTCATTGGACAGGGGTGACACTGAAGCTTTCTTT. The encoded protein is CASSLDRGDTEAFF.

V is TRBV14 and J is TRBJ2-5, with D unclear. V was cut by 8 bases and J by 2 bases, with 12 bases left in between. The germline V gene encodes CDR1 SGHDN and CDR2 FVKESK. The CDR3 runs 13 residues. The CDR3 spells CASALLYQETQYF. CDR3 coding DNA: TGTGCCAGCGCCCTCCTGTATCAAGAGACCCAGTACTTC.

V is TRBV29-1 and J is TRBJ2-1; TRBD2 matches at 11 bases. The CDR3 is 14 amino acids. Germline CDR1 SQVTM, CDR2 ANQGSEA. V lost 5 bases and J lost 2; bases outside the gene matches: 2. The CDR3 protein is CSVPGLAAYNEQFF. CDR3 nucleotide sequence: TGCAGCGTTCCGGGACTAGCGGCCTACAATGAGCAGTTCTTC.

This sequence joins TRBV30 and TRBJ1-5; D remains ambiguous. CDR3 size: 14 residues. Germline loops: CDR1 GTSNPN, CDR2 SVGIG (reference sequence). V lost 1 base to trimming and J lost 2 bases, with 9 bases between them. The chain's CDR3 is CAWSGSVGNQPQHF. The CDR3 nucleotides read TGTGCCTGGAGTGGCTCTGTCGGCAATCAGCCCCAGCATTTT.

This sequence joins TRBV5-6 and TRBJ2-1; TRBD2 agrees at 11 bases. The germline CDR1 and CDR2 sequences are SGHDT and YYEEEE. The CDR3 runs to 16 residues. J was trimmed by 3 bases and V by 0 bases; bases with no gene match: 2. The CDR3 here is CASSLGGLAGYNEQFF. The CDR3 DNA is TGTGCCAGCAGCTTGGGAGGACTAGCGGGCTACAATGAGCAGTTCTTC.

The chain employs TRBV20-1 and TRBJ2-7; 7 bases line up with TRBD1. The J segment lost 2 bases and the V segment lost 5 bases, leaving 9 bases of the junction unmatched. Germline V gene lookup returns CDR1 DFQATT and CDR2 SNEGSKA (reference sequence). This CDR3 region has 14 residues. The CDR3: CSASGTESTYEQYF. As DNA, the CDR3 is TGCAGTGCTTCCGGGACAGAGAGCACCTACGAGCAGTACTTC.

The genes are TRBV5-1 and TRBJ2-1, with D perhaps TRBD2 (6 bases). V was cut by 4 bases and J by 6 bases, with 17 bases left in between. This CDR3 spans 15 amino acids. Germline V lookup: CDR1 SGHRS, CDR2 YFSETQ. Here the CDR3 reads CASSRAPPGGNEQFF. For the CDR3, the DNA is TGCGCCAGCAGCCGAGCCCCCCCCGGGGGCAATGAGCAGTTCTTC.

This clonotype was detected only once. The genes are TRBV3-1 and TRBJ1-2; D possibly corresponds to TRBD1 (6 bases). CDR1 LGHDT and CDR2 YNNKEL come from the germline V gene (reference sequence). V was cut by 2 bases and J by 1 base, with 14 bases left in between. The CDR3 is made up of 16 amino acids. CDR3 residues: CASSQTNRELNYGYTF. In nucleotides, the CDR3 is TGTGCCAGCAGCCAAACAAACAGGGAACTTAACTATGGCTACACCTTC.

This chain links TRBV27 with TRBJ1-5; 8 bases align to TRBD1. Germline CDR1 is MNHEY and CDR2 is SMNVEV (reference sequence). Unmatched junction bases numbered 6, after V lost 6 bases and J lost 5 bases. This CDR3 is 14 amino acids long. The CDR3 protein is CASSQGAPYQPQHF. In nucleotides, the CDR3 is TGTGCCAGCAGCCAGGGGGCCCCTTATCAGCCCCAGCATTTT.

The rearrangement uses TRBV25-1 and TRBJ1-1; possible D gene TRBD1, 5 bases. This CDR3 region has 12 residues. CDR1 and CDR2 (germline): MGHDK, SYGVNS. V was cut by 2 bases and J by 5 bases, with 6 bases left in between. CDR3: CASSEGATEAFF. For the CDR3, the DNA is TGTGCCAGCAGTGAAGGGGCGACTGAAGCTTTCTTT.

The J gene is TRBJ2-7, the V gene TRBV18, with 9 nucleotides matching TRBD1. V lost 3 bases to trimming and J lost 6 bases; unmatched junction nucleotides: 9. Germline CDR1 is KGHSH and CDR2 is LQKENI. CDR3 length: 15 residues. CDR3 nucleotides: TGTGCCAGCTCACCTTACGGGACAGGGATGGGCGAGCAGTACTTC. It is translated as CASSPYGTGMGEQYF.

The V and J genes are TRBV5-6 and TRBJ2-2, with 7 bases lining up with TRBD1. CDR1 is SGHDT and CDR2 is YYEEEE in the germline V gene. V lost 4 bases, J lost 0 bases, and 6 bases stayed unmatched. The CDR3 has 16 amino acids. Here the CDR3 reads CASSIPGQSNTGELFF. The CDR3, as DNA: TGTGCCAGCAGCATCCCGGGACAGTCGAACACCGGGGAGCTGTTTTTT.